Below, 25 T cell receptor beta chains from the same sample are listed, as sequenced in a study of PD-1 blockade in mismatch repair-deficient tumors (dated by TCRdb to the late 2010s). Library construction relied on the immunoSEQ multiplex PCR assay. Entries here come from immuneACCESS through TCRdb and include only in-frame sequences with V and J called. Some clones fail to appear in such tables; in the studies checked, an unresolved V gene covers under half of the shortfall, and the cause of the remainder is unknown. Here the sample has just under 65,000 clones; about 91% occur a single time. About 15% of the sample rests with the top ten. The material sequenced was peripheral blood, taken 52 weeks after starting pembrolizumab. The receptors stem from an adult with mismatch repair-deficient cancer.

V gene TRBV13 combines with J gene TRBJ2-7; D could derive from TRBD1 or TRBD2 (7 bases each). V lost 1 base and J 2 bases, leaving 12 bases between the germline ends. CDR1 and CDR2 from the germline V gene are PRHDT and FYEKMQ (reference sequence). The CDR3 contains 15 residues. CDR3 coding DNA: TGTGCCAGCAGCTTAGCGGGAGGACAGGCCTACGAGCAGTACTTC. Its protein product is CASSLAGGQAYEQYF.

V and J are TRBV6-4 and TRBJ2-3; 9 bases line up with TRBD1. The CDR3 has 14 residues. Looked up from germline, CDR1 is MRHNA and CDR2 is SNTAGT. The trim removed 4 bases at V and 2 bases at J, leaving 1 base unmatched. The CDR3 reads CASSGTGDTDTQYF. In nucleotides, the CDR3 is TGTGCCAGCAGTGGGACAGGGGACACAGATACGCAGTATTTT.

V usage is TRBV7-9 and J usage is TRBJ2-1; 11 bases are a match to TRBD2. CDR1 is SEHNR, CDR2 FQNEAQ, per germline (reference sequence). CDR3 length equals 16 residues. Trimming at V came to 5 bases and at J to 0 bases, leaving 3 bases not matched to a gene. The CDR3 sequence: CASSPTSGGSYNEQFF. The CDR3 nucleotides are TGTGCCAGCAGCCCCACTAGCGGGGGCTCCTACAATGAGCAGTTCTTC.

This sequence joins TRBV18 and TRBJ2-1; 10 bases agree with TRBD2. Germline CDR1 reads KGHSH; CDR2 reads LQKENI. The CDR3 runs to 17 residues. The trim removed 4 bases at V and 7 bases at J, leaving 13 bases unmatched. This CDR3 is CASSLLTLAGVRNEQFF. The CDR3 DNA follows: TGTGCCAGCTCACTCCTCACTCTAGCGGGAGTTCGGAATGAGCAGTTCTTC.

The gene calls are TRBV19 and TRBJ2-7, with TRBD1 identical over 7 bases. This CDR3 spans 14 amino acids. Germline V gene lookup returns CDR1 LNHDA and CDR2 SQIVND (reference sequence). V lost 5 bases and J lost 4; bases outside the gene matches: 8. The DNA for the CDR3 is TGTGCCAGTAGTGTTTACAGGGGTGCGTACGAGCAGTACTTC. Translating it yields CASSVYRGAYEQYF. Full variable domain (outside the CDR3, taken from reference TRBV19 and TRBJ2-7): DGGITQSPKYLFRKEGQNVTLSCEQNLNHDAMYWYRQDPGQGLRLIYYSQIVNDFQKGDIAEGYSVSREKKESFPLTVTSAQKNPTAFYLCASSVYRGAYEQYFGPGTRLTVT.

V and J are TRBV11-2 and TRBJ2-1; 10 bases fit TRBD2. V dropped 1 base and J dropped 4; count of bases not matched to a gene: 4. The CDR3 consists of 16 residues. CDR1 is SGHAT and CDR2 is FQNNGV in the germline V gene. This chain's CDR3 is CASSLGGLAVYNEQFF. CDR3 sequence (DNA): TGTGCCAGCAGCTTAGGCGGACTAGCGGTATACAATGAGCAGTTCTTC.

The chain joins TRBV6-6 to TRBJ2-3, with 8 bases fitting TRBD1. Germline V CDR1 and CDR2: MNHNY, SVGAGI (reference sequence). This CDR3 spans 15 amino acids. The junction had 7 bases not matched to a gene; V was cut back by 8 bases and J by 0 bases. The CDR3 spells CASRLDRASTDTQYF. The CDR3 DNA follows: TGTGCCAGCCGGCTGGACAGGGCGAGCACAGATACGCAGTATTTT.

The rearrangement joins TRBV4-1 to TRBJ2-1, with 8 bases matching TRBD2. Germline trimming cut 4 bases from V and 4 bases from J; bases unmatched to any gene: 21. The germline V gene has CDR1 MGHRA and CDR2 YSYEKL. This CDR3 is built from 20 residues. The CDR3 loop reads CASSPKEREWVQHIYNEQFF. CDR3 bases: TGCGCCAGCAGCCCAAAAGAGCGGGAGTGGGTACAACATATATACAATGAGCAGTTCTTC.

V is TRBV10-3 and J is TRBJ2-2; D may be TRBD2 (5 bases). CDR3 size: 17 residues. Germline values: CDR1 ENHRY, CDR2 SYGVKD. The ends were cut back, 3 bases at V and 2 bases at J, with 16 bases in the middle. This chain's CDR3 is CAISDPGVRANTGELFF. The CDR3 DNA follows: TGTGCCATCAGTGACCCCGGGGTCCGGGCCAACACCGGGGAGCTGTTTTTT.

This CDR3 is CASSYQSPGLADTDTQYF. In DNA form, the CDR3 reads TGTGCCAGCAGCTATCAATCACCCGGACTAGCGGACACAGATACGCAGTATTTT. The chain links TRBV27 to TRBJ2-3; 10 bases are shared with TRBD2. This CDR3 has 18 residues. Unmatched junction bases numbered 14, after V lost 6 bases and J lost 2 bases. Germline CDR1 reads MNHEY; CDR2 reads SMNVEV (reference sequence).

This clone was recorded once. The chain employs TRBV6-5 and TRBJ2-2; 8 nucleotides agree with TRBD1. The junction had 5 bases not matched to a gene; V was cut back by 2 bases and J by 6 bases. CDR3 size: 15 residues. Germline values: CDR1 MNHEY, CDR2 SVGAGI. Here the CDR3 DNA reads TGTGCCAGCAGTTACACCTCAGGGGGCCCCGGGGAGCTGTTTTTT. Encoded protein: CASSYTSGGPGELFF.

V usage is TRBV9 and J usage is TRBJ1-2; weak D call: TRBD1 (5 bases). Looked up from germline, CDR1 is SGDLS and CDR2 is YYNGEE. The germline V and J ends were trimmed by 0 bases and 0 bases, with 12 bases remaining between them. The CDR3 loop spans 16 amino acids. CDR3 nucleotide sequence: TGTGCCAGCAGCGTAGTCGATGCGGGGGCTAACTATGGCTACACCTTC. It codes for CASSVVDAGANYGYTF.

V is TRBV7-9 and J is TRBJ2-7; 9 positions agree with TRBD2. The germline V gene has CDR1 SEHNR and CDR2 FQNEAQ (reference sequence). The CDR3 runs to 15 residues. Trimming took 1 base from V and 6 from J; bases not matched to a gene: 7. CDR3: CASSLVSSGRGEQYF. The CDR3 coding sequence is TGTGCCAGCAGCTTAGTGAGTAGCGGGAGAGGCGAGCAGTACTTC.

The chain is built from TRBV30 and TRBJ2-7; 8 positions match TRBD1. The CDR3 is 13 amino acids. Germline CDR1 reads GTSNPN; CDR2 reads SVGIG (reference sequence). V lost 6 bases to trimming and J lost 2 bases; unmatched junction nucleotides: 6. This CDR3 reads CACTGTGTYEQYF. In DNA, the CDR3 is TGTGCCTGCACCGGGACAGGAACCTACGAGCAGTACTTC.

The count of this clone is one. The J gene is TRBJ2-7, the V gene TRBV4-3, with a possible D match to TRBD1 (6 bases). CDR3 length: 16 amino acids. Per the germline V gene, CDR1 is LGHNA and CDR2 is YSLEER. V lost 0 bases and J lost 0, with 12 bases in between. CDR3 in amino acids: CASSQDSTGTSYEQYF. In DNA, the CDR3 is TGCGCCAGCAGCCAAGATTCAACAGGGACCTCCTACGAGCAGTACTTC.

This clone was seen just once. This rearrangement joins TRBV5-1 to TRBJ2-1; no firm D call. The CDR3 totals 12 residues. CDR1 and CDR2 from the germline V gene are SGHRS and YFSETQ. V was cut by 1 base and J by 8 bases, with 7 bases left in between. The CDR3 here is CASSLIVDEQFF. In DNA, the CDR3 is TGCGCCAGCAGCTTGATCGTTGATGAGCAGTTCTTC.

The chain joins TRBV9 to TRBJ2-1; no firm D call. Between the trimmed V and J ends, which lost 1 base and 3 bases, there was a span of 17 bases. This CDR3 has 17 residues. Germline loops: CDR1 SGDLS, CDR2 YYNGEE. The CDR3 reads CASSVTTGMAVYNEQFF. The DNA for the CDR3 is TGTGCCAGCAGCGTAACCACTGGAATGGCAGTCTACAATGAGCAGTTCTTC.

The chain has TRBV9 and TRBJ2-7; the match to TRBD1 covers 9 bases. This CDR3 spans 15 amino acids. Per the germline V gene, CDR1 is SGDLS and CDR2 is YYNGEE. Unmatched junction bases numbered 9, after V lost 3 bases and J lost 5 bases. The DNA of the CDR3 is TGTGCCAGCAGCGCTCCCGGGACAGGGACCCACGAGCAGTACTTC. Its protein is CASSAPGTGTHEQYF.

The CDR3 reads CASTPKGGAAYGYTF. Here the CDR3 DNA reads TGTGCCAGCACCCCCAAAGGGGGCGCGGCATATGGCTACACCTTC. This rearrangement joins TRBV27 to TRBJ1-2; 7 nucleotides match TRBD1. CDR1 is MNHEY, CDR2 SMNVEV, per germline (reference sequence). CDR3 length: 15 amino acids. V was pared by 7 bases and J by 5 bases, with 13 bases of the junction left unmatched.

V and J are TRBV30 and TRBJ2-1; TRBD2 aligns across 10 bases. CDR1 is GTSNPN, CDR2 SVGIG, per germline (reference sequence). This CDR3 contains 12 residues. V lost 4 bases to trimming and J lost 7 bases; unmatched junction nucleotides: 1. CDR3 loop: CAWKTSGNEQFF. The DNA for the CDR3 is TGTGCCTGGAAGACTAGCGGGAATGAGCAGTTCTTC.

This clone was detected once. V and J are TRBV9 and TRBJ1-2; TRBD1 might be the D (6 bases). The CDR3 has 16 residues. The ends were cut back, 0 bases at V and 8 bases at J, with 20 bases in the middle. Germline CDR1 and CDR2: SGDLS and YYNGEE. CDR3 amino acids: CASSVDSPGALEGYTF. Here the CDR3 DNA reads TGTGCCAGCAGCGTAGATTCACCAGGGGCATTAGAGGGCTACACCTTC.

The chain joins TRBV11-2 to TRBJ2-5; TRBD2 is a possible D gene (6 bases). The germline CDR1 and CDR2 sequences are SGHAT and FQNNGV. V shed 3 bases and J shed 2 bases, with 13 bases lying between them. The CDR3 has 15 amino acids. The DNA of the CDR3 is TGTGCCAGCAGCTTGGGCGGAGGGATTCAAGAGACCCAGTACTTC. Translated, it gives CASSLGGGIQETQYF.

Written as DNA, the CDR3 is TGTGCCAGCCAAACCGGAACTAGCGGGGGATACAATGAGCAGTTCTTC. Translating it yields CASQTGTSGGYNEQFF. The rearrangement links TRBV19 to TRBJ2-1; 11 nucleotides agree with TRBD2. CDR3 size: 16 residues. CDR1 is LNHDA and CDR2 is SQIVND in the germline V gene (reference sequence). Trimming cost V 9 bases and J 4 bases; bases outside gene matches: 11.

The sample holds a few counts of this clone. The J gene is TRBJ2-1, the V gene TRBV7-6; D remains ambiguous. Trimming stripped 4 bases from V and 5 bases from J, with 24 bases between. This CDR3 spans 18 amino acids. Germline assignment: CDR1 SGHVS and CDR2 FNYEAQ. This chain's CDR3 is CASSSHQLDVPGNNEQFF. The CDR3, as DNA: TGTGCCAGCAGCTCACATCAACTGGACGTCCCTGGGAACAATGAGCAGTTCTTC.

This clone was observed a single time. The CDR3 sequence is CASSPGYLNTEAFF. For the CDR3, the DNA is TGTGCCAGCAGCCCAGGGTATTTGAACACTGAAGCTTTCTTT. The chain employs TRBV5-8 and TRBJ1-1, with D perhaps matching TRBD1 (5 bases). From germline, CDR1 is SGHTS and CDR2 YDEGEE. This CDR3 has 14 amino acids. V lost 4 bases, J lost 0 bases, and 10 bases lay in between.